This record looks at one TCR beta chain sequence and its context. The data originate from a study of beta chain features in type 1 diabetes. CDR1 is KGHSH, CDR2 LQKENI, per germline. The J segment lost 1 base and the V segment lost 0 bases, leaving 5 bases of the junction unmatched. The CDR3 totals 17 residues. The isolated RNA, all of it, was reverse transcribed, so expressed TCRB transcripts were what got sequenced. Here immunoSEQ multiplex PCR was the method, and the copy in TCRdb shows in-frame clones only, minus some. The sample has a few hundred thousand clones, around 13% seen once. This sequence was found in a man under 40 in good health. Sequencing used naive CD4+ T cells from blood. The gene calls are TRBV18 and TRBJ2-3; TRBD2 matches at 9 bases. The CDR3: CASSPPRSGGGTDTQYF. As DNA, the CDR3 is TGTGCCAGCTCACCACCCCGTAGCGGGGGAGGCACAGATACGCAGTATTTT.